This T cell receptor (beta chain) was retrieved from a study of T cell repertoires in aging, cancer and after chemotherapy. TRB rearrangements spanning V, D and J were amplified using mixed TRB-A/B primers. TCRdb reprocessed the multiplex PCR reads via MiXCR and lists one record per CDR3 protein. The sample lists around 2,500 distinct CDR3 sequences, around 21% occurring once. Study-wide findings and caveats: Loss of evenness, beyond lost richness, contributed to age-related TCR diversity decline in cancer patients. The repertoire data cannot show anything about immunological memory following chemotherapy. Compared with age-matched healthy donors, untreated hematological or solid cancer patients showed higher blood TCR clonality.

The V and J ends lost 6 bases and 0 bases respectively, with 15 bases between them. Germline-derived CDR1 and CDR2 are MNHEY and SVGEGT. This CDR3 is built from 15 residues. Amplification of TCR beta used genomic DNA extracted from peripheral blood. This clonotype appeared a few times. Its specificity is unknown. The J gene is TRBJ2-7, the V gene TRBV6-2 or TRBV6-3; maybe TRBD2 (5 bases). Sequenced input: blood. The origin of this receptor is a human donor in good health. CDR3 nucleotide sequence: TGTGCCAGCAGCCGACGGGCGGCGGGCTCCTACGAGCAGTACTTC. Residues: CASSRRAAGSYEQYF.